This passage covers 24 T cell receptor beta chains from one sample sequenced in a study of cytomegalovirus exposure and HLA in healthy donors. Method: immunoSEQ multiplex PCR; TCRdb's copy keeps in-frame clones and lacks some. The data hold 200,000 to 300,000 clones, with approximately 84% observed a single time. The specimen sequenced was PBMCs. These receptors were collected from a woman aged 25 to 39 in good health and CMV-seropositive.

The V call is TRBV20-1, the J call TRBJ1-1; D unresolved. The CDR3 is 11 residues long. Trimming removed 7 bases at V and 4 bases at J, with 10 bases between. Germline CDR1 is DFQATT and CDR2 is SNEGSKA (reference sequence). Here the CDR3 DNA reads TGCAGTGGAGGGCACATCACTGAAGCTTTCTTT. This sequence encodes CSGGHITEAFF.

This clone was detected once. This chain connects TRBV14 to TRBJ2-1; D unresolved. Germline V gene data show CDR1 as SGHDN and CDR2 as FVKESK. Trimming left V 4 bases short and J 1 base short, with 11 bases between. The CDR3 extends over 15 amino acids. CDR3 amino acids: CASSLLVSSYNEQFF. CDR3 nucleotides: TGTGCCAGCAGCCTGTTAGTTAGTTCCTACAATGAGCAGTTCTTC.

The chain has TRBV4-2 and TRBJ2-1, with TRBD2 identical over 12 bases. V trimming: 2 bases; J trimming: 0 bases; junction bases outside the gene matches: 8. The germline V gene has CDR1 LGHNA and CDR2 YNFKEQ. The CDR3 contains 19 residues. CDR3: CASSQQGTSGLTSYNEQFF. CDR3 nucleotides: TGTGCCAGCAGCCAACAGGGGACTAGCGGGTTGACCTCCTACAATGAGCAGTTCTTC.

The rearrangement uses TRBV5-3 and TRBJ1-5; 8 bases agree with TRBD1. TRBV5-3 is identified as an open reading frame with a role that is uncertain. The CDR3 consists of 17 residues. V lost 4 bases to trimming and J lost 1 base; unmatched junction nucleotides: 10. DNA for the CDR3: TGTGCCAGAAGCCACCTCACAGGGGGTGAGAGCAATCAGCCCCAGCATTTT. Encoded protein: CARSHLTGGESNQPQHF.

The genes are TRBV10-3 and TRBJ2-2, with no clear D. This CDR3 is 14 amino acids long. V lost 0 bases and J lost 7, with 9 bases in between. The germline V gene encodes CDR1 ENHRY and CDR2 SYGVKD. CDR3 sequence reads: CAISESFMYGELFF. The CDR3 DNA is TGTGCCATCAGTGAGTCATTTATGTACGGGGAGCTGTTTTTT.

The V call is TRBV7-2, the J call TRBJ2-1; 7 nucleotides line up with TRBD1. The length of the CDR3 is 15 residues. V was clipped by 3 bases and J by 0 bases; unmatched bases: 2. From germline, CDR1 is SGHTA and CDR2 FQGNSA. CDR3 loop: CASSLGQLSYNEQFF. The CDR3 region has the DNA TGTGCCAGCAGCTTGGGACAGCTCTCCTACAATGAGCAGTTCTTC.

This chain joins TRBV5-5 and TRBJ2-7; 16 bases line up with TRBD2. Trimming took 3 bases from V and 5 from J; bases not matched to a gene: 8. CDR3 length: 17 amino acids. Germline V gene lookup returns CDR1 SGHKS and CDR2 YYEKEE (reference sequence). The CDR3 sequence is CASSWGLAGGPFNEQYF. DNA for the CDR3: TGTGCCAGCAGCTGGGGACTAGCGGGAGGGCCTTTCAACGAGCAGTACTTC.

The CDR3 nucleotides are TGCAGTGCTGTTAGGACAGGTGAAGCTTTCTTT. It yields the protein CSAVRTGEAFF. This chain connects TRBV20-1 to TRBJ1-1; TRBD1 aligns across 7 bases. This CDR3 has 11 amino acids. The germline gives CDR1 DFQATT, CDR2 SNEGSKA (reference sequence). Germline trimming cut 5 bases from V and 7 bases from J; bases unmatched to any gene: 4.

This chain links TRBV6-5 with TRBJ2-3; TRBD2 matches at 9 bases. From germline, CDR1 is MNHEY and CDR2 SVGAGI. CDR3 length: 15 residues. V lost 5 bases and J lost 3; bases outside the gene matches: 6. For the CDR3, the DNA is TGTGCCAGCAGTAACAGACTAGCGGTAACAGATACGCAGTATTTT. It encodes CASSNRLAVTDTQYF.

The genes are TRBV10-1 and TRBJ2-7, with 11 bases lining up with TRBD1. The CDR3 covers 14 residues. Germline CDR1 WNHNN, CDR2 SYGVQD (reference sequence). With 6 bases clipped from V and 6 bases from J, the junction kept 7 bases outside the gene matches. CDR3 amino acids: CASSGTGGTGEQYF. In DNA form, the CDR3 reads TGCGCCAGCAGCGGGACAGGGGGTACGGGCGAGCAGTACTTC.

V usage is TRBV6-1 and J usage is TRBJ2-2; perhaps TRBD2 as D (6 bases). The CDR3 loop spans 17 amino acids. CDR1 is MNHNS and CDR2 is SASEGT in the germline V gene. Between the trimmed V and J ends, which lost 0 bases and 7 bases, there was a span of 18 bases. CDR3 in amino acids: CASSEALVAEGSGELFF. Written as DNA, the CDR3 is TGTGCCAGCAGTGAAGCCCTTGTAGCGGAGGGGAGCGGGGAGCTGTTTTTT.

The J gene is TRBJ2-1, the V gene TRBV6-1; 10 bases match TRBD1. There are 14 residues in the CDR3. In germline, CDR1 is MNHNS, CDR2 SASEGT. Unmatched junction bases numbered 7, after V lost 7 bases and J lost 7 bases. The chain's CDR3 is CASKGQGTRNEQFF. The CDR3 DNA reads as TGTGCCAGCAAGGGACAGGGGACTCGTAATGAGCAGTTCTTC.

V and J are TRBV18 and TRBJ2-3; 7 positions agree with TRBD1. Per the germline V gene, CDR1 is KGHSH and CDR2 is LQKENI. V dropped 5 bases and J dropped 4; count of bases not matched to a gene: 18. The CDR3 is 18 residues long. In nucleotides, the CDR3 is TGTGCCAGCTCATCCAGATCCTCGACAGGGCTTTCACCAGATACGCAGTATTTT. It yields the protein CASSSRSSTGLSPDTQYF.

The CDR3 sequence is CASSTFGQLKTEAFF. The CDR3 DNA is TGCGCCAGCAGTACTTTTGGGCAGTTAAAAACTGAAGCTTTCTTT. The V and J genes are TRBV5-1 and TRBJ1-1; D is uncertain. The CDR3 totals 15 residues. Per the germline V gene, CDR1 is SGHRS and CDR2 is YFSETQ. The V gene lost 5 bases and the J gene lost 5 bases, with 19 bases spanning the gap.

The sample holds one count of this clone. The chain recombines TRBV30 with TRBJ2-2; 13 nucleotides align to TRBD2. Looked up from germline, CDR1 is GTSNPN and CDR2 is SVGIG (reference sequence). V lost 5 bases, J lost 5 bases, and 5 bases stayed unmatched. This CDR3 region has 15 residues. As DNA, the CDR3 is TGTGCCTGGGCCCCGACTAGCGGGAGGACCGGGGAGCTGTTTTTT. This translates into CAWAPTSGRTGELFF.

The gene calls are TRBV10-2 and TRBJ1-5; 8 bases match TRBD1. The CDR3 has 14 residues. V trimming: 7 bases; J trimming: 5 bases; junction bases outside the gene matches: 7. Germline V gives CDR1 WSHSY, CDR2 SAAADI. The CDR3 nucleotides are TGCGCCAGCAACCCGACAGGGGAGGATCAGCCCCAGCATTTT. Translating it yields CASNPTGEDQPQHF.

V usage is TRBV14 and J usage is TRBJ2-7; 10 bases are a match to TRBD1. CDR3 size: 14 residues. Germline CDR1 and CDR2: SGHDN and FVKESK. V trimming: 5 bases; J trimming: 2 bases; junction bases outside the gene matches: 3. CDR3 nucleotides: TGTGCCAGCAGCTTCGGGACAGGGGCCTACGAGCAGTACTTC. This encodes CASSFGTGAYEQYF.

This clone was counted once. The rearrangement links TRBV5-4 to TRBJ1-3; D is perhaps TRBD1 (6 bases). There are 15 residues in the CDR3. Germline-derived CDR1 and CDR2 are SGHNT and YYREEE (reference sequence). V lost 4 bases to trimming and J lost 3 bases, with 14 bases between them. The CDR3 DNA reads as TGTGCCAGCAGCCCCGGGCCAGGGGATGGAAACACCATATATTTT. The encoded protein is CASSPGPGDGNTIYF. Full variable domain (missing parts from reference TRBV5-4 and TRBJ1-3): ETGVTQSPTHLIKTRGQQVTLRCSSQSGHNTVSWYQQALGQGPQFIFQYYREEENGRGNFPPRFSGLQFPNYSSELNVNALELDDSALYLCASSPGPGDGNTIYFGEGSWLTVV.

The J gene is TRBJ1-2, the V gene TRBV29-1; D not resolved. The CDR3 has 11 amino acids. CDR1 and CDR2 from the germline V gene are SQVTM and ANQGSEA. The ends were cut back, 6 bases at V and 2 bases at J, with 7 bases in the middle. The CDR3 bases are TGCAGCGTCCTTCTGAACTATGGCTACACCTTC. It codes for CSVLLNYGYTF.

This chain uses TRBV5-4 with TRBJ2-2, with D possibly matching TRBD2 (6 bases). The CDR3 contains 16 residues. V lost 4 bases and J lost 4, with 17 bases in between. Per the germline V gene, CDR1 is SGHNT and CDR2 is YYREEE (reference sequence). The CDR3 region has the DNA TGTGCCAGCAGCCCTATCGGAGGGAATAGCACCGGGGAGCTGTTTTTT. It translates to CASSPIGGNSTGELFF.

The J gene is TRBJ2-1, the V gene TRBV5-4; D perhaps matches TRBD1 (6 bases). This CDR3 is 17 amino acids long. The V gene lost 3 bases and the J gene lost 3 bases, with 19 bases spanning the gap. The V gene's germline CDR1 is SGHNT and CDR2 YYREEE (reference sequence). The CDR3 spells CASSSSVPTGFYNEQFF. CDR3 bases: TGTGCCAGCAGCTCCTCGGTTCCCACAGGGTTCTACAATGAGCAGTTCTTC.

The CDR3 here is CASSVMGGGGYTF. CDR3 nucleotides: TGTGCCAGCAGCGTAATGGGGGGGGGTGGCTACACCTTC. V is TRBV9 and J is TRBJ1-2, with TRBD1 as a possible D gene (5 bases). V was clipped by 1 base and J by 7 bases, with 11 bases between them. CDR1 and CDR2 (germline): SGDLS, YYNGEE. CDR3 length: 13 amino acids.

The chain recombines TRBV6-6 with TRBJ1-5, with D unresolved. The CDR3 totals 15 residues. V was clipped by 8 bases and J by 2 bases, with 16 bases between them. Germline loops: CDR1 MNHNY, CDR2 SVGAGI (reference sequence). The CDR3 here is CASDPGLLGNQPQHF. For the CDR3, the DNA is TGTGCCAGCGATCCAGGTCTTCTCGGCAATCAGCCCCAGCATTTT.

V gene TRBV27 combines with J gene TRBJ2-2, with D perhaps matching TRBD1 (6 bases). The CDR3 loop spans 15 amino acids. V lost 4 bases, J lost 2 bases, and 11 bases lay in between. In germline, CDR1 is MNHEY, CDR2 SMNVEV (reference sequence). This CDR3 is CASSSWGLNTGELFF. The CDR3 nucleotides read TGTGCCAGCAGTTCCTGGGGGCTTAACACCGGGGAGCTGTTTTTT.